The clone carrying this T cell receptor beta chain appeared many times. The antigen is unknown. Noted time point: sample taken at primary tumor resection. Researchers sequenced whole RNA taken from tumor, nontumor lung or frozen PBMC without sorting. This entry comes from a study of spatial heterogeneity in lung cancer. Study-wide background: The count of detected beta-chain sequences consistently exceeded that of alpha-chain sequences. The average count in raw reads for each unique TCR and UMI combination exceeded nine appearances. The study, taken as a whole, reports: TCRs found ubiquitously expanded in tumor appeared in blood more at resection than at follow-up.

Germline assignment: CDR1 KGHDR and CDR2 SFDVKD. The V end was cut by 5 bases, the J end by 7 bases, with 10 bases between. This CDR3 is 12 amino acids long. Every individual TCR cDNA molecule carried its own unique molecular identifier, which allowed correction of PCR and sequencing errors. TCRdb analysed the 5' RACE reads with MiXCR anew, one entry per CDR3 protein. The sample holds 24,000 or so distinct CDR3 sequences; about 3% are singletons and the top ten take 29%. This TCR came from a female donor with early-stage non-small cell lung cancer. The sequencing here drew on PBMCs, taken at surgery. The V gene is TRBV24-1, the J gene TRBJ2-5; D gene ambiguous. Written as DNA, the CDR3 is TGTGCCACCAGTGCCTCGGGCGGGACCCAGTACTTC. Translated, it gives CATSASGGTQYF.